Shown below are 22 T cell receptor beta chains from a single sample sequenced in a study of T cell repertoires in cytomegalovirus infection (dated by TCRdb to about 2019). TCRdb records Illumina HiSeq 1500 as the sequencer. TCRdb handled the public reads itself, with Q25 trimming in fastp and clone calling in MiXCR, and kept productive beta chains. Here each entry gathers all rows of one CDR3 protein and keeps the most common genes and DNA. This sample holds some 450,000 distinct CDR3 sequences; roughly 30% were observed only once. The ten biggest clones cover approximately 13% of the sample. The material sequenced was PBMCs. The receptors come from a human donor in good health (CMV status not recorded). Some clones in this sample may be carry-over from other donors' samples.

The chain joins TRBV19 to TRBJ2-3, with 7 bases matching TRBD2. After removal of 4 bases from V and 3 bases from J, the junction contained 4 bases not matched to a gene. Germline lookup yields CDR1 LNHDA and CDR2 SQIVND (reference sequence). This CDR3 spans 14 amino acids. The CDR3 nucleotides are TGTGCCAGTAGTACGCGGGGGAAGACAGATACGCAGTATTTT. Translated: CASSTRGKTDTQYF.

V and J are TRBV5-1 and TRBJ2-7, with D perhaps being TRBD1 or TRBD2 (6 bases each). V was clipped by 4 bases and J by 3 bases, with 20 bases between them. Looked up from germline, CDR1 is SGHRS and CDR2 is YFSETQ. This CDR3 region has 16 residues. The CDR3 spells CASSPGTSDYFYEQYF. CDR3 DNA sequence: TGCGCCAGCAGCCCCGGGACATCGGACTACTTCTACGAGCAGTACTTC.

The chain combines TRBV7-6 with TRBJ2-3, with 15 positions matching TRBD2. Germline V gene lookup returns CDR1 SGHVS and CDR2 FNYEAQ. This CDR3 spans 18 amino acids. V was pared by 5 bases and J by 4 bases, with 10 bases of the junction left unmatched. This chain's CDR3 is CASSGTSGGSPRADTQYF. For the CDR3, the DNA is TGTGCCAGCAGCGGGACTAGCGGGGGGTCACCACGGGCAGATACGCAGTATTTT.

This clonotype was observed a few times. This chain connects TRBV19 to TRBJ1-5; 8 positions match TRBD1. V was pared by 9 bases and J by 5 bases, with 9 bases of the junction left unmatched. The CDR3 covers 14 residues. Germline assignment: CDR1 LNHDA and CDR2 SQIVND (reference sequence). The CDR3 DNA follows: TGTGCCAGCACGGACAGGGCGAACTATCAGCCCCAGCATTTT. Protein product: CASTDRANYQPQHF.

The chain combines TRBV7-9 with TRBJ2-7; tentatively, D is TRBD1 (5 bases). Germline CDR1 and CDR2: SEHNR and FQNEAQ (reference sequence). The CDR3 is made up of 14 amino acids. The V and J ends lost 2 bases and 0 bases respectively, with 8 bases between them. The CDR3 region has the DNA TGTGCCAGCAGCTTATTGGACATCTCCTACGAGCAGTACTTC. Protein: CASSLLDISYEQYF.

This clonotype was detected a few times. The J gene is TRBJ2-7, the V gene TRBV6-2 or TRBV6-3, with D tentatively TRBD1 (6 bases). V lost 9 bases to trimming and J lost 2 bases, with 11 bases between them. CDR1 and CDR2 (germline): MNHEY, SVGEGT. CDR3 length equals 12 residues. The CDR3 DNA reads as TGTGCCAGTCAACGGGACACCTACGAGCAGTACTTC. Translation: CASQRDTYEQYF.

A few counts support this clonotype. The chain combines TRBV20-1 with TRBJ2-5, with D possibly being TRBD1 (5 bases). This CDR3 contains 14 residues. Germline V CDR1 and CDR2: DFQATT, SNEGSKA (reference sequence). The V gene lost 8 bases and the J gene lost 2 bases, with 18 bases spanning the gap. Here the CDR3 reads CSTIPYDRQETQYF. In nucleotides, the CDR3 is TGCAGTACCATACCGTACGACAGACAAGAGACCCAGTACTTC.

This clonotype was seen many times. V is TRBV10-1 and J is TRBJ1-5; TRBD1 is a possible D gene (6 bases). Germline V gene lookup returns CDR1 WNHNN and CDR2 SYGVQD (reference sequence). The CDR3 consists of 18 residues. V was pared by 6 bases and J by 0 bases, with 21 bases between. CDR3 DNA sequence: TGCGCCAGCAGCCCCCCGAGGGGGGGGCGGGATAGCAATCAGCCCCAGCATTTT. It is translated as CASSPPRGGRDSNQPQHF.

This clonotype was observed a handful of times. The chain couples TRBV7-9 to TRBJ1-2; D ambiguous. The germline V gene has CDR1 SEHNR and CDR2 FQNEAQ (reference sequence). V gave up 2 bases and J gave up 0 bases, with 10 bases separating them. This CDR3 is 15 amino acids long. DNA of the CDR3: TGTGCCAGCAGCTTAAGTTCAGCCTCTAACTATGGCTACACCTTC. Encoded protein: CASSLSSASNYGYTF.

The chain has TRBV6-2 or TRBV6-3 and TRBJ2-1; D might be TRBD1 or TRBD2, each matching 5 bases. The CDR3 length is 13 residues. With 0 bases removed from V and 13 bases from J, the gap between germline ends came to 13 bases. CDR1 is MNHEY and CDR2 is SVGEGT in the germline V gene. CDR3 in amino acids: CASSYSGTPRQFF. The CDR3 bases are TGTGCCAGCAGTTACTCCGGGACCCCGAGACAGTTCTTC.

The DNA of the CDR3 is TGCGCCAGCAGCCAAGTGGCTAGCCTTTACTCCTCCTACGAGCAGTACTTC. This translates into CASSQVASLYSSYEQYF. The chain combines TRBV4-1 with TRBJ2-7; D possibly corresponds to TRBD2 (5 bases). The CDR3 consists of 17 residues. CDR1 and CDR2 from the germline V gene are MGHRA and YSYEKL. The V gene lost 1 base and the J gene lost 0 bases, with 16 bases spanning the gap.

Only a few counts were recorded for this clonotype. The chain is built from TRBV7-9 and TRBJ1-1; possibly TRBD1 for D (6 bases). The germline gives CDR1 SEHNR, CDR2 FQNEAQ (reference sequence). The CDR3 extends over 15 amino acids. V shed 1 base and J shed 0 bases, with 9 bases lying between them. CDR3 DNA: TGTGCCAGCAGCTTAGGCGGGGGGCTGAACACTGAAGCTTTCTTT. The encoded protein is CASSLGGGLNTEAFF.

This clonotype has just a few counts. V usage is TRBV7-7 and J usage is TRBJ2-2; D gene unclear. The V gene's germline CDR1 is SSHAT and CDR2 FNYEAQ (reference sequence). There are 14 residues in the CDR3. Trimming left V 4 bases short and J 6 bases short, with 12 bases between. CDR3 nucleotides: TGTGCCAGCAGCTCGAACGGTCTGGCCGGGGAGCTGTTTTTT. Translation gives CASSSNGLAGELFF.

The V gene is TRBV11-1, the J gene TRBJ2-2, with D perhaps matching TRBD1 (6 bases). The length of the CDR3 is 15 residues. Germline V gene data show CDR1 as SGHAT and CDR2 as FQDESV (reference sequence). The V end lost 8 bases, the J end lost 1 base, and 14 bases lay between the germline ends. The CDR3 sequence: CASLQGRGNTGELFF. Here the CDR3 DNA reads TGTGCCAGCTTACAGGGTCGGGGGAACACCGGGGAGCTGTTTTTT. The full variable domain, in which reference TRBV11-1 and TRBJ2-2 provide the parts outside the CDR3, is EAEVAQSPRYKITEKSQAVAFWCDPISGHATLYWYRQILGQGPELLVQFQDESVVDDSQLPKDRFSAERLKGVDSTLKIQPAELGDSAMYLCASLQGRGNTGELFFGEGSRLTVL.

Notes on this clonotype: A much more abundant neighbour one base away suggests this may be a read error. CDR3 bases: TGTGCCAGCAGCTTACCGGAGGATACCTACGAGCAGTACTTC. It codes for CASSLPEDTYEQYF. The chain recombines TRBV7-2 with TRBJ2-7; the D gene is possibly TRBD2 (5 bases). The V gene lost 2 bases and the J gene lost 2 bases, with 10 bases spanning the gap. The CDR3 has 14 residues. Germline V gene data show CDR1 as SGHTA and CDR2 as FQGNSA.

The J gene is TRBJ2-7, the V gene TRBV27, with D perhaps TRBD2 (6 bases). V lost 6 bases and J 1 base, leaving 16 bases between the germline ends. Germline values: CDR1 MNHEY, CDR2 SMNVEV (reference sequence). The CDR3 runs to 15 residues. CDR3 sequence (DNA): TGTGCCAGCAGCCCGCGGGACTCAAGATCCTACGAGCAGTACTTC. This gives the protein CASSPRDSRSYEQYF.

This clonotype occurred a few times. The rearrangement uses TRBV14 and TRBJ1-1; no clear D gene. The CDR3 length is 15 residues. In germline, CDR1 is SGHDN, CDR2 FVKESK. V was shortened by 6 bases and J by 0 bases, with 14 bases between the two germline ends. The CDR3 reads CASRPRDRMNTEAFF. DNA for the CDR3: TGTGCCAGCAGACCCAGAGATAGAATGAACACTGAAGCTTTCTTT.

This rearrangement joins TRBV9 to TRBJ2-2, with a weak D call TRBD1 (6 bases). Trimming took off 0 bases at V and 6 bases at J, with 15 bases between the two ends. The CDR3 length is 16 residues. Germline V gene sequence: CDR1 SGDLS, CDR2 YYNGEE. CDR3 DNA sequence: TGTGCCAGCAGCGTAGATCCCACAGGGAGCGCCGGGGAGCTGTTTTTT. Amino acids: CASSVDPTGSAGELFF.

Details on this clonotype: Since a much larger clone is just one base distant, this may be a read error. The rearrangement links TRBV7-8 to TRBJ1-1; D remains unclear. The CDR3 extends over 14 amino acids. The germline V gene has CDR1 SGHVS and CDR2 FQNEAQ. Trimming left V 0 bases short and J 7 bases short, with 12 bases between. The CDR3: CASSLAPRAIEAFF. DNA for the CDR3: TGTGCCAGCAGCTTAGCCCCCCGTGCCATTGAAGCTTTCTTT.

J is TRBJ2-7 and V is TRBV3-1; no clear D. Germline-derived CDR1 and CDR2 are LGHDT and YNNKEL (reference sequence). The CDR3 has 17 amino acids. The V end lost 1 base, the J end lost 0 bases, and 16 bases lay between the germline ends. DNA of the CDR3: TGTGCCAGCAGCCAAGGAATCTCCTTAGTCGCCTCCTACGAGCAGTACTTC. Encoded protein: CASSQGISLVASYEQYF.

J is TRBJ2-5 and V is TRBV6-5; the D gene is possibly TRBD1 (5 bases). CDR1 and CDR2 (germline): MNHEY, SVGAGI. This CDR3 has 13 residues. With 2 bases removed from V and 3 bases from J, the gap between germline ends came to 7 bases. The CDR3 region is CASSYGHKETQYF. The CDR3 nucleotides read TGTGCCAGCAGTTACGGACATAAAGAGACCCAGTACTTC.

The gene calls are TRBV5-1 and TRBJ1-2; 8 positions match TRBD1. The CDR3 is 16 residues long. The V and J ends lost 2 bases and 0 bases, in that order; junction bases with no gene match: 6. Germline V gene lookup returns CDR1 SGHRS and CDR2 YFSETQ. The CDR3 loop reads CASSFTGQGANYGYTF. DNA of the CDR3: TGCGCCAGCAGCTTCACCGGACAGGGCGCTAACTATGGCTACACCTTC.